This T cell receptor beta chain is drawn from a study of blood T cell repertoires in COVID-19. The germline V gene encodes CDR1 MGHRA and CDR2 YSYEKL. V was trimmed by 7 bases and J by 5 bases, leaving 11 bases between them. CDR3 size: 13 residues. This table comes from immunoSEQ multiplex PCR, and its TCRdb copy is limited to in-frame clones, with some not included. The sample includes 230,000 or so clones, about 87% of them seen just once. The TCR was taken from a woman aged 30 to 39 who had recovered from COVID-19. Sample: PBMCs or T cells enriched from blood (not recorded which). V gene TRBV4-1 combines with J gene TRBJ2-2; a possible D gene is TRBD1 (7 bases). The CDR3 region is CASNQGGTGELFF. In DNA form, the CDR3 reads TGCGCCAGCAACCAGGGGGGTACCGGGGAGCTGTTTTTT.